This T cell receptor beta chain stems from a study of cytomegalovirus exposure and HLA in healthy donors. Study-level results: TCR association rates varied by HLA locus in a later analysis, with DRB1 highest and HLA-C lowest. Certain sequence variants were highly shared and formed a cluster, and this cluster was likely a sequencing artifact. The authors enumerated around 150 TCR beta chains as linked to cytomegalovirus.

In the PCR, 60 Vbeta and 13 Jbeta primers were used. Generated by immunoSEQ multiplex PCR, the TCRdb table keeps only in-frame clones and is missing some. The sample has approximately 170,000 clones, approximately 80% seen once. Everyone who donated was a healthy bone marrow donor. Comments on this clone: Antigen specificity is unknown.

The J segment lost 4 bases and the V segment lost 8 bases, leaving 13 bases of the junction unmatched. In germline, CDR1 is SGHTA, CDR2 FQGNSA. The CDR3 length is 16 residues. The V gene is TRBV7-2, the J gene TRBJ1-4; 7 bases map to TRBD1. The receptor's source is a boy younger than 10 in good health and CMV-seronegative. Sequencing was carried out using PBMCs. DNA for the CDR3: TGTGCCAGCGGTAATCCTAACAGGGGCCATAATGAAAAACTGTTTTTT. Its protein product is CASGNPNRGHNEKLFF.